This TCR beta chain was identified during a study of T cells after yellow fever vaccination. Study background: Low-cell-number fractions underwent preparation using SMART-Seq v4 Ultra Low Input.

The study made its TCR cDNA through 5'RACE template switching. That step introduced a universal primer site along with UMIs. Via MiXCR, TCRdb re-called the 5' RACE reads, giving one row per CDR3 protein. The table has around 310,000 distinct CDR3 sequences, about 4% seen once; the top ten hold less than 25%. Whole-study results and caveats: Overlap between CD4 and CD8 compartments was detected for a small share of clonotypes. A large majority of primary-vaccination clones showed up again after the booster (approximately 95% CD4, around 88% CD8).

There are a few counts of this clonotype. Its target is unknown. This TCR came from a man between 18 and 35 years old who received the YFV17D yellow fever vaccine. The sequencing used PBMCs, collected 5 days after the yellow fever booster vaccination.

CDR3 amino acids: CSALAGGGTDTQYF. The DNA of the CDR3 is TGCAGTGCTTTAGCGGGGGGGGGCACAGATACGCAGTATTTT. The V and J genes are TRBV20-1 and TRBJ2-3; 11 bases map to TRBD2. CDR3 size: 14 residues. V lost 5 bases, J lost 1 base, and 2 bases stayed unmatched. Germline CDR1 and CDR2: DFQATT and SNEGSKA (reference sequence).